This TCR beta chain was found in a study of identical twins' blood T cells. Study outcomes and limitations: Shared CDR3 clonotype counts between two donors mainly tracked the product of their cloneset sizes, twins included.

TCRdb reprocessed the 5' RACE reads via MiXCR and lists one record per CDR3 protein. The table records 400,000 or so distinct CDR3 sequences, over 25% of them present only once. Remarks on this clonotype: Its target is unknown.

Germline values: CDR1 DFQATT, CDR2 SNEGSKA (reference sequence). V lost 7 bases to trimming and J lost 2 bases; unmatched junction nucleotides: 12. The CDR3 extends over 16 amino acids. This sequence joins TRBV20-1 and TRBJ2-3, with 10 bases aligning to TRBD2. Specimen: PBMCs. The receptor was isolated from a woman between 18 and 55 years old in good health. DNA of the CDR3: TGCAGTGTTTCTAGCTTTAGCGGGGGGACCACAGATACGCAGTATTTT. Amino acids: CSVSSFSGGTTDTQYF.